Listed below are T cell receptor beta chains from one sample, sequenced in a study of shared clonotypes between healthy human individuals. The data were produced by immunoSEQ multiplex PCR, yet TCRdb's version contains in-frame clones alone and is incomplete. The table has some 2,000,000 clones, approximately 94% seen once; the top ten hold roughly 1%. The sample comprised naive CD8+ T cells sorted from blood. The receptor set was obtained from a man younger than 35 in good health. The CDR3 runs from the conserved cysteine through the conserved F or W. Each record gives: D gene, clone size, V gene, J gene, CDR3 DNA, CDR3 protein. The D gene is left open where the match is weak. Rows may omit the clone size; those that give it use once, few, many or a size class.

d_gene: NA
abundance: NA
v_gene: TRBV28
j_gene: TRBJ1-2
CDR3nt: TGTGCCAGCTTTCCGGGGGAGGGTCACTATGGCTACACCTTC
CDR3aa: CASFPGEGHYGYTF

d_gene: NA
abundance: NA
v_gene: TRBV6-1
j_gene: TRBJ1-2
CDR3nt: TGTGCCAGCAATTCGGGGGTTGGGGCTAGCGGCTACACCTTC
CDR3aa: CASNSGVGASGYTF

d_gene: NA
abundance: NA
v_gene: TRBV30
j_gene: TRBJ2-5
CDR3nt: TGTGCCTGGAGTGCAGGGTTAGAGACCCAGTACTTC
CDR3aa: CAWSAGLETQYF

d_gene: NA
abundance: NA
v_gene: TRBV5-4
j_gene: TRBJ1-1
CDR3nt: TGTGCCAGCAGCTTATTCGGGAACACTGAAGCTTTCTTT
CDR3aa: CASSLFGNTEAFF

d_gene: TRBD2
abundance: NA
v_gene: TRBV7-8
j_gene: TRBJ2-1
CDR3nt: TGTGCCAGCAGCTTCGGGACTAGCGGGAGTGAGGAGCAGTTCTTC
CDR3aa: CASSFGTSGSEEQFF

d_gene: TRBD1
abundance: once
v_gene: TRBV7-9
j_gene: TRBJ2-5
CDR3nt: TGTGCCAGCAGCTTAGGTGGACAGGGGCTGGGAGAGACCCAGTACTTC
CDR3aa: CASSLGGQGLGETQYF

d_gene: NA
abundance: NA
v_gene: TRBV14
j_gene: TRBJ2-7
CDR3nt: TGTGCCAGCAGCCTTTCCGAGGCCCGCGAGCAGTACTTC
CDR3aa: CASSLSEAREQYF

d_gene: TRBD1
abundance: NA
v_gene: TRBV5-4
j_gene: TRBJ1-2
CDR3nt: TGTGCCAGCAGAGGGACAGTTGATGGCTACACCTTC
CDR3aa: CASRGTVDGYTF

d_gene: NA
abundance: once
v_gene: TRBV9
j_gene: TRBJ2-2
CDR3nt: TGTGCCAGCAGCCCCCCGGGCGGGGAGCTGTTTTTT
CDR3aa: CASSPPGGELFF

d_gene: NA
abundance: NA
v_gene: TRBV20-1
j_gene: TRBJ1-2
CDR3nt: TGCAGTGATGATAACTATGGCTACACCTTC
CDR3aa: CSDDNYGYTF

d_gene: NA
abundance: NA
v_gene: TRBV6-6
j_gene: TRBJ1-1
CDR3nt: TGTGCCAGCGCCACTCATGGGGCCGAAGCTTTCTTT
CDR3aa: CASATHGAEAFF

d_gene: NA
abundance: NA
v_gene: TRBV28
j_gene: TRBJ2-7
CDR3nt: TGTGCCAGCACTTGGGGCGGGATATCTATCGAGCAGTACTTC
CDR3aa: CASTWGGISIEQYF

d_gene: NA
abundance: NA
v_gene: TRBV7-9
j_gene: TRBJ2-5
CDR3nt: TGTGCCAGCAGCTCCTCACCGCTCGGAGAGACCCAGTACTTC
CDR3aa: CASSSSPLGETQYF

d_gene: NA
abundance: NA
v_gene: TRBV21-1
j_gene: TRBJ2-7
CDR3nt: TGTGCCAGCAGCAAAACACGTAGGCTACGGGGGAAAAGTCCCTACGAGCAGTACTTC
CDR3aa: CASSKTRRLRGKSPYEQYF

d_gene: TRBD1
abundance: NA
v_gene: TRBV7-6
j_gene: TRBJ2-7
CDR3nt: TGTGCCAGCAGCCTGCAGGGGGCCGAGCAGTACTTC
CDR3aa: CASSLQGAEQYF

d_gene: NA
abundance: NA
v_gene: TRBV5-1
j_gene: TRBJ2-7
CDR3nt: TGCGCCAGCATGCCCTGGCCGGGATCCTACGAGCAGTACTTC
CDR3aa: CASMPWPGSYEQYF

d_gene: TRBD1
abundance: NA
v_gene: TRBV6-5
j_gene: TRBJ2-7
CDR3nt: TGTGCCAGCAGGCCCGGGACAGGGACGCACGAGCAGTACTTC
CDR3aa: CASRPGTGTHEQYF

d_gene: NA
abundance: NA
v_gene: TRBV5-1
j_gene: TRBJ2-3
CDR3nt: TGCGCCAGCAGCTCCCCGGGAATCACAGATACGCAGTATTTT
CDR3aa: CASSSPGITDTQYF

d_gene: NA
abundance: NA
v_gene: TRBV4-1
j_gene: TRBJ1-2
CDR3nt: TGCGCCAGCAGCCCTCGAGAGGACTATGGCTACACCTTC
CDR3aa: CASSPREDYGYTF

d_gene: TRBD1
abundance: NA
v_gene: TRBV6-5
j_gene: TRBJ2-1
CDR3nt: TGTGCCAGCAGTCAGGGACAGGGTATTCTAGGTGAGCAGTTCTTC
CDR3aa: CASSQGQGILGEQFF

d_gene: NA
abundance: NA
v_gene: TRBV5-6
j_gene: TRBJ1-2
CDR3nt: TGTGCCAGCAGCTTGTGGGCCCTGTCGGGCTACACCTTC
CDR3aa: CASSLWALSGYTF

d_gene: NA
abundance: NA
v_gene: TRBV5-1
j_gene: TRBJ2-1
CDR3nt: TGCGCCAGCAGCTTGGTGGGGTACAATGAGCAGTTCTTC
CDR3aa: CASSLVGYNEQFF

d_gene: TRBD1
abundance: NA
v_gene: TRBV10-1
j_gene: TRBJ2-2
CDR3nt: TGCGCCAGCAGTGGGACAGGGAATACCGGGGAGCTGTTTTTT
CDR3aa: CASSGTGNTGELFF

d_gene: NA
abundance: NA
v_gene: TRBV27
j_gene: TRBJ1-2
CDR3nt: TGTGCCAGCAGTTTATCTGGGAGCTATGGCTACACCTTC
CDR3aa: CASSLSGSYGYTF

d_gene: TRBD1
abundance: NA
v_gene: TRBV18
j_gene: TRBJ1-1
CDR3nt: TGTGCCAGCTGGGACAGGGAGGACACTGAAGCTTTCTTT
CDR3aa: CASWDREDTEAFF

d_gene: TRBD2
abundance: NA
v_gene: TRBV14
j_gene: TRBJ2-1
CDR3nt: TGTGCCAGCAGCCATGCAGCGGGGATTACACCCAATGAGCAGTTCTTC
CDR3aa: CASSHAAGITPNEQFF

d_gene: NA
abundance: once
v_gene: TRBV6-5
j_gene: TRBJ1-4
CDR3nt: TGTGCCAGCAGTTACGGAGGGGTTCGTGAAAAACTGTTTTTT
CDR3aa: CASSYGGVREKLFF

d_gene: NA
abundance: NA
v_gene: TRBV5-1
j_gene: TRBJ2-7
CDR3nt: TGCGCCAGAGACCCCCTGCGCTACGAGCAGTACTTC
CDR3aa: CARDPLRYEQYF

d_gene: NA
abundance: NA
v_gene: TRBV9
j_gene: TRBJ1-6
CDR3nt: TGTGCCAGCAGCGTGAAGAATTCACCCCTCCACTTT
CDR3aa: CASSVKNSPLHF

d_gene: NA
abundance: NA
v_gene: TRBV13
j_gene: TRBJ1-2
CDR3nt: TGTGCCAGCAGCGCAGAAGACAGAATCGTTAACTATGGCTACACCTTC
CDR3aa: CASSAEDRIVNYGYTF

d_gene: TRBD2
abundance: NA
v_gene: TRBV30
j_gene: TRBJ2-1
CDR3nt: TGTGCCTGGAGTCTCGGGACTAGCGGGGCCCTTTACAATGAGCAGTTCTTC
CDR3aa: CAWSLGTSGALYNEQFF

d_gene: TRBD1
abundance: NA
v_gene: TRBV25-1
j_gene: TRBJ2-5
CDR3nt: TGTGCCAGCAGCTTTTCCGGGACAGAAGAGACCCAGTACTTC
CDR3aa: CASSFSGTEETQYF

d_gene: NA
abundance: NA
v_gene: TRBV7-6
j_gene: TRBJ2-5
CDR3nt: TGTGCCAGCAGCCGACCAAACGAACAAGAGACCCAGTACTTC
CDR3aa: CASSRPNEQETQYF

d_gene: NA
abundance: NA
v_gene: TRBV7-8
j_gene: TRBJ1-1
CDR3nt: TGTGCCAGCAGCTTAGCAGGTAGGCAGGGGATCGAAGCTTTCTTT
CDR3aa: CASSLAGRQGIEAFF

d_gene: TRBD2
abundance: NA
v_gene: TRBV4-3
j_gene: TRBJ2-3
CDR3nt: TGCGCCAGCAGCCAGGCGCCCCGGACTAGCTTCCGCACAGATACGCAGTATTTT
CDR3aa: CASSQAPRTSFRTDTQYF

d_gene: NA
abundance: NA
v_gene: TRBV28
j_gene: TRBJ2-7
CDR3nt: TGTGCCACCCACAAGATCCCTTCCTACGAGCAGTACTTC
CDR3aa: CATHKIPSYEQYF

d_gene: NA
abundance: NA
v_gene: TRBV10-2
j_gene: TRBJ1-1
CDR3nt: TGCGCCAGCAGTGAGTCCGAGGGGGACACTGAAGCTTTCTTT
CDR3aa: CASSESEGDTEAFF

d_gene: NA
abundance: NA
v_gene: TRBV5-4
j_gene: TRBJ2-7
CDR3nt: TGTGCCAGCAGCTTGGCAGGGACTGACGAGCAGTACTTC
CDR3aa: CASSLAGTDEQYF

d_gene: NA
abundance: NA
v_gene: TRBV6-5
j_gene: TRBJ2-7
CDR3nt: TGTGCCAGCAGTTATTCGAAGACGTACGTATACGAGCAGTACTTC
CDR3aa: CASSYSKTYVYEQYF

d_gene: NA
abundance: NA
v_gene: TRBV9
j_gene: TRBJ2-7
CDR3nt: TGTGCCAGCAGCGTATACGGGGGAGATGACGAGCAGTACTTC
CDR3aa: CASSVYGGDDEQYF

d_gene: NA
abundance: NA
v_gene: TRBV4-2
j_gene: TRBJ1-5
CDR3nt: TGTGCCAGCAGCCAAGAGGACAGTTATAGCAATCAGCCCCAGCATTTT
CDR3aa: CASSQEDSYSNQPQHF

d_gene: TRBD1
abundance: few
v_gene: TRBV30
j_gene: TRBJ2-3
CDR3nt: TGTGCCTGGAGTGTAGTAGGGGGCAGCGATACGCAGTATTTT
CDR3aa: CAWSVVGGSDTQYF

d_gene: NA
abundance: NA
v_gene: TRBV30
j_gene: TRBJ2-3
CDR3nt: TGTGCCTGGAGTGCGGGATCAGGAGATACGCAGTATTTT
CDR3aa: CAWSAGSGDTQYF

d_gene: NA
abundance: NA
v_gene: TRBV9
j_gene: TRBJ1-2
CDR3nt: TGTGCCAGCAGCTCCCCCTATGGCTACACCTTC
CDR3aa: CASSSPYGYTF

d_gene: NA
abundance: NA
v_gene: TRBV28
j_gene: TRBJ2-7
CDR3nt: TGTGCCAGCAGTTCCACCGGGGGCTCCTACGAGCAGTACTTC
CDR3aa: CASSSTGGSYEQYF

d_gene: TRBD2
abundance: NA
v_gene: TRBV5-6
j_gene: TRBJ2-1
CDR3nt: TGTGCCAGCAGCTTGGCGGGACTAGGGCTATATGAGCAGTTCTTC
CDR3aa: CASSLAGLGLYEQFF

d_gene: NA
abundance: NA
v_gene: TRBV30
j_gene: TRBJ2-7
CDR3nt: TGTGCCTGGAGAGACGGGATCGCCTACGAGCAGTACTTC
CDR3aa: CAWRDGIAYEQYF

d_gene: NA
abundance: NA
v_gene: TRBV5-1
j_gene: TRBJ1-1
CDR3nt: TGCGCCAGCAGCCCTGTTGGGGGGCGGTGGGTTGACACTGAAGCTTTCTTT
CDR3aa: CASSPVGGRWVDTEAFF

d_gene: TRBD1
abundance: NA
v_gene: TRBV7-9
j_gene: TRBJ1-6
CDR3nt: TGTGCCAGCAGCCTGAACAGGGGCGTGAATTCACCCCTCCACTTT
CDR3aa: CASSLNRGVNSPLHF

d_gene: TRBD1
abundance: NA
v_gene: TRBV28
j_gene: TRBJ1-4
CDR3nt: TGTGCCAGCAGCTCCGGACAGGACGGTTTTAGCGAAAAACTGTTTTTT
CDR3aa: CASSSGQDGFSEKLFF

d_gene: TRBD2
abundance: NA
v_gene: TRBV5-3
j_gene: TRBJ2-7
CDR3nt: TGTGCCAGAACCCGACGAACTCGACTAGCCGCTTTCGTTACCTACGAGCAGTACTTC
CDR3aa: CARTRRTRLAAFVTYEQYF

d_gene: NA
abundance: NA
v_gene: TRBV15
j_gene: TRBJ2-2
CDR3nt: TGTGCCACCAGCAAAACCGGGGAGCTGTTTTTT
CDR3aa: CATSKTGELFF

d_gene: TRBD2
abundance: NA
v_gene: TRBV5-4
j_gene: TRBJ2-3
CDR3nt: TGTGCCAGCAGCCCCCCCCAAGGAGCGGGGGGTACAGATACGCAGTATTTT
CDR3aa: CASSPPQGAGGTDTQYF

d_gene: NA
abundance: NA
v_gene: TRBV13
j_gene: TRBJ2-7
CDR3nt: TGTGCCAGCAGCTTACCAGTCACCTACGAGCAGTACTTC
CDR3aa: CASSLPVTYEQYF